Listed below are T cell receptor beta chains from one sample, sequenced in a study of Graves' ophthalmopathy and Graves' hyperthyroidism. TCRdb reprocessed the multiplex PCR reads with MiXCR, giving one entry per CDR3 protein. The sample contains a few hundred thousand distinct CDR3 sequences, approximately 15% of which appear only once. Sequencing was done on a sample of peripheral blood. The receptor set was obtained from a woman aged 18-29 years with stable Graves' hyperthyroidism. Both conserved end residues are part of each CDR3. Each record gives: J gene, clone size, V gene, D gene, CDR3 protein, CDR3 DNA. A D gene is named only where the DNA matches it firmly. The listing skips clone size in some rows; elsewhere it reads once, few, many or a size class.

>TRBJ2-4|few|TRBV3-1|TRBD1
CASSPSTGWDIQYF
TGTGCCAGCAGCCCCTCGACAGGGTGGGACATTCAGTACTTC
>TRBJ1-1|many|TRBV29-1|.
CSVDLGTRGAEAFF
TGCAGCGTTGATCTAGGAACCCGGGGTGCTGAAGCTTTCTTT
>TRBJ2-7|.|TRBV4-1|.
CASSQDRGSGQSYEQYF
TGCGCCAGCAGCCAAGATCGGGGGTCGGGACAGTCCTACGAGCAGTACTTC
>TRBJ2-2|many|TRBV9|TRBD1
CASSDGQGSNHGELFF
TGTGCCAGCAGCGACGGACAGGGTAGCAATCACGGGGAGCTGTTTTTT
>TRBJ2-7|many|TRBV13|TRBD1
CASSRAGGFRNEQYF
TGTGCCAGCAGCAGGGCAGGGGGCTTTAGGAACGAGCAGTACTTC
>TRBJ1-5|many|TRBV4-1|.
CASSQAGGNQPQHF
TGCGCCAGCAGCCAAGCCGGGGGCAATCAGCCCCAGCATTTT
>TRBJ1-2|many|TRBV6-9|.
CASTAETIYGYTF
TGTGCCAGCACGGCCGAAACTATCTATGGCTACACCTTC
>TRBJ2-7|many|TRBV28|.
CASSLGGPPDEQYF
TGTGCCAGCAGTTTGGGGGGGCCCCCCGACGAGCAGTACTTC
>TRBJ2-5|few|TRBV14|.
CASGPGATTQYF
TGTGCCAGCGGACCGGGGGCGACAACCCAGTACTTC
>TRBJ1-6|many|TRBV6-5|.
CASSYVGGKRSPLHF
TGTGCCAGCAGTTACGTGGGGGGCAAGCGATCACCCCTCCACTTT
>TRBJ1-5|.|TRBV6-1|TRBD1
CASRSQGTIQPQHF
TGTGCCAGCAGGTCACAGGGGACAATTCAGCCCCAGCATTTT
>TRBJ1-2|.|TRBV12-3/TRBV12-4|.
CASRAPRSYGYTF
TGTGCCAGCAGGGCTCCAAGGAGCTATGGCTACACCTTC
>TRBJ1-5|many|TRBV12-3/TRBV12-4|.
CASSLDSGGTNQPQHF
TGTGCCAGCAGTTTAGATAGCGGGGGCACTAATCAGCCCCAGCATTTT
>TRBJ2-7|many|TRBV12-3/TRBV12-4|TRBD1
CASKKTGDEQYF
TGTGCCAGCAAAAAGACAGGGGACGAGCAGTACTTC
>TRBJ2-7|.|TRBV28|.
CASSFNRVEQYF
TGTGCCAGCAGTTTCAACAGGGTCGAGCAGTACTTC